This T cell receptor beta chain was profiled in a study of blood T cells in healthy people across ages. The study, taken as a whole, reports: Diversity of TCR beta per million T cells declined in a roughly linear way with age.

About this clonotype: Its antigen remains unidentified.

V was shortened by 6 bases and J by 0 bases, with 11 bases between the two germline ends. This CDR3 is 13 amino acids long. The germline V gene has CDR1 DFQATT and CDR2 SNEGSKA (reference sequence). Donors were healthy Caucasian individuals from Russia aged about 6 to 95. For the second PCR, which ran for 7 to 11 cycles, a sample-barcoded 5' primer and a J-beta primer mix were used. TCRdb passed the 5' RACE reads through MiXCR, listing each CDR3 protein once. The table has about 640,000 distinct CDR3 sequences, around 31% seen once; the top ten hold less than 20%. The source of this sequence is an elderly woman in good health. Material for sequencing was blood. The chain recombines TRBV20-1 with TRBJ1-1; tentatively, D is TRBD1 (5 bases). The CDR3: CSAVGPMNTEAFF. Written as DNA, the CDR3 is TGCAGTGCGGTGGGACCGATGAACACTGAAGCTTTCTTT.